These T cell receptor beta chains were read from a single sample in a study of control samples from healthy donors and cancer patients. Sequencing was performed with immunoSEQ multiplex PCR; in TCRdb, only in-frame clones are kept and a portion is missing. The sample shows approximately 65,000 clones, over 85% of them seen only once. The sequenced sample consisted of PBMCs. The receptors derive from a man aged 55 to 70 with lung cancer. Both conserved end residues are part of each CDR3. Fields, in order: clone size, J gene, V gene, D gene, CDR3 DNA, CDR3 protein. A D gene is named only where the DNA matches it firmly. Only some rows state a clone size, as once, few, many or a class for expanded clones.

>.|TRBJ1-6|TRBV29-1|.
TGCAGCGTTCGACCATCCGGGACGGCAAATTCACCCCTCCACTTT
CSVRPSGTANSPLHF
>.|TRBJ1-2|TRBV3-1/TRBV3-2|.
TGTGCCAGCAGCCAAGTTAGGGGCAGCAACTATGGCTACACCTTC
CASSQVRGSNYGYTF
>.|TRBJ1-1|TRBV3-1/TRBV3-2|.
TGTGCCAGCAGTAAAGGGAGGAACACTGAAGCTTTCTTT
CASSKGRNTEAFF
>.|TRBJ1-2|TRBV19|.
TGTGCCAGTAGTATAGCAGGGAACTATGGCTACACCTTC
CASSIAGNYGYTF
>.|TRBJ2-5|TRBV30|.
TGTGCCTGGAGTGTAGGGGTCCGAGAGACCCAGTACTTC
CAWSVGVRETQYF
>.|TRBJ1-1|TRBV6-4|.
TGTGCCAGCAGTGCGCAGGGTTCCACTGAAGCTTTCTTT
CASSAQGSTEAFF
>.|TRBJ1-1|TRBV7-3|.
TGTGCCAGCAGCTCTTACAGGGTAAAGAACACTGAAGCTTTCTTT
CASSSYRVKNTEAFF
>few|TRBJ2-2|TRBV11-3|TRBD2
TGTGCCAGCACCCGACCCGCGGGGGTTGTCGGGGAGCTGTTTTTT
CASTRPAGVVGELFF
>.|TRBJ2-7|TRBV6-6|TRBD1
TGTGCCAGCAGTTACCCGACGACAGGGGGCGAGCAGTACTTC
CASSYPTTGGEQYF
>.|TRBJ1-2|TRBV12-5|.
TGTGCTAGTGGCTACAGAGTTAACTATGGCTACACCTTC
CASGYRVNYGYTF
>once|TRBJ1-2|TRBV25-1|.
TGTGCCAGCAGTGACAGGGGCGTGGGGTCTCATGGCTACACCTTC
CASSDRGVGSHGYTF
>.|TRBJ2-3|TRBV4-1|.
TGCGCCAGCAGCCTAGCGGCAATGACAGATACGCAGTATTTT
CASSLAAMTDTQYF
>once|TRBJ2-7|TRBV5-1|.
TGCGCCAGCAGCACAGACAGAACCTACGAGCAGTACTTC
CASSTDRTYEQYF
>.|TRBJ1-1|TRBV7-3|TRBD1
TGTGCCAGCAGCGCGTACGCAGGGGGGAACACTGAAGCTTTCTTT
CASSAYAGGNTEAFF
>.|TRBJ2-5|TRBV11-3|.
TGTGCCAGCAGCCGGGGCCCCTCACAAGAGACCCAGTACTTC
CASSRGPSQETQYF
>.|TRBJ1-1|TRBV27|.
TGTGCCAGCAGTTTAATTTCTACGGGAATCTACACTGAAGCTTTCTTT
CASSLISTGIYTEAFF
>.|TRBJ1-6|TRBV28|.
TGTGCCAGCAGTTTATCGGGCATTGTTTCACCCCTCCACTTT
CASSLSGIVSPLHF
>.|TRBJ1-4|TRBV7-9|.
TGTGCCAGCAGCTTAGGGCAGGGTGAAAAACTGTTTTTT
CASSLGQGEKLFF
>once|TRBJ2-1|TRBV4-1|TRBD1
TGCGCCAGCAGCCGCTGGGTGGGACAGGGATCCTACAATGAGCAGTTCTTC
CASSRWVGQGSYNEQFF
>.|TRBJ2-3|TRBV9|TRBD1
TGTGCCAGCAGCGTAGGGACAGGGAATCGAGCAGATACGCAGTATTTT
CASSVGTGNRADTQYF
>.|TRBJ2-1|TRBV10-1|.
TGCGCCAGCAGTGATTCCGACAGGCTATACAATGAGCAGTTCTTC
CASSDSDRLYNEQFF
>.|TRBJ1-4|TRBV6-5|.
TGTGCCAGCAGTTACGGGAATTCGAGGGGTGAAAAACTGTTTTTT
CASSYGNSRGEKLFF
>few|TRBJ1-2|TRBV12-3/TRBV12-4|.
TGTGCCAGCAGTTTACAGGGCCCCTATGGCTACACCTTC
CASSLQGPYGYTF
>.|TRBJ1-3|TRBV27|TRBD1
TGTGCCAGCAGTCTGGACAGGGGGAATGGAAACACCATATATTTT
CASSLDRGNGNTIYF
>.|TRBJ2-5|TRBV5-1|TRBD1
TGCGCCAGCAGCCCTGGGACAGGGGGACAAGAGACCCAGTACTTC
CASSPGTGGQETQYF
>once|TRBJ1-2|TRBV10-2|.
TGCGCCAGCAGTGAGCCCCCCGACAGTTTCTATGGCTACACCTTC
CASSEPPDSFYGYTF
>.|TRBJ1-3|TRBV15|.
TGTGCCACCAGGTCCGGGACTGGGACCTCTGGAAACACCATATATTTT
CATRSGTGTSGNTIYF
>.|TRBJ2-2|TRBV6-1|.
TGTGCCAGCAGTGACCGGGGTAGAGGCACCGGGGAGCTGTTTTTT
CASSDRGRGTGELFF
>.|TRBJ2-4|TRBV12-5|.
TGTGCTAGTGGTTTGGTACGGGACGGCTCTTTAGCCAAAAACATTCAGTACTTC
CASGLVRDGSLAKNIQYF
>.|TRBJ1-5|TRBV6-6|.
TGTGCCAGCAGCTCCGCCGGGGGGGGGAAGGGGCTTAGCAATCAGCCCCAGCATTTT
CASSSAGGGKGLSNQPQHF
>.|TRBJ2-2|TRBV2|.
TGTGCCAGCAGAACAGACACCGGGGAGCTGTTTTTT
CASRTDTGELFF
>.|TRBJ1-6|TRBV11-2|.
TGTGCCAGCAGCTTAGTGCTGACAGCTAATTCACCCCTCCACTTT
CASSLVLTANSPLHF
>.|TRBJ2-3|TRBV29-1|.
TGCAGCACCCCTCGAGGGTCCACAGATACGCAGTATTTT
CSTPRGSTDTQYF
>.|TRBJ2-5|TRBV30|.
TGTGCCTGGAGTGTAACAGCCCCGGGGACCCAGTACTTC
CAWSVTAPGTQYF
>.|TRBJ2-4|TRBV18|TRBD1
TGTGCCAGCTCACCCAGGGGGCTGGAAAACATTCAGTACTTC
CASSPRGLENIQYF
>.|TRBJ1-1|TRBV9|TRBD1
TGTGCCAGCAGCGTAAGCACCGGGACAGGGCGATCGGGGAACACTGAAGCTTTCTTT
CASSVSTGTGRSGNTEAFF
>.|TRBJ1-2|TRBV27|TRBD1
TGTGCCAGCAAGCTACAGGGGTCAACTAACTATGGCTACACCTTC
CASKLQGSTNYGYTF
>.|TRBJ1-3|TRBV3-1/TRBV3-2|.
TGTGCCAGCGGGGAGGGAAACACCATATATTTT
CASGEGNTIYF
>.|TRBJ1-2|TRBV6-2/TRBV6-3|.
TGTGCCAGCAGCCGATCGACAGCCTCGGGCGGCTACACCTTC
CASSRSTASGGYTF
>once|TRBJ2-1|TRBV27|TRBD1
TGTGCCAGCAGGCCCACCGGGACAGGGGGCCGGAATGAGCAGTTCTTC
CASRPTGTGGRNEQFF
>.|TRBJ2-7|TRBV6-2/TRBV6-3|.
TGTGCCAGCAGTTATTTCGGGGTGGGTAACTACGAGCAGTACTTC
CASSYFGVGNYEQYF
>.|TRBJ1-2|TRBV5-1|TRBD1
TGCGCCAGCAGCTTGGCCACGGCAGGGGGTCTGGGCTACACCTTC
CASSLATAGGLGYTF
>once|TRBJ1-4|TRBV6-5|.
TGTGCCAGCAGTTTCACCTCAGGGGTCACTAATGAAAAACTGTTTTTT
CASSFTSGVTNEKLFF
>.|TRBJ1-3|TRBV5-1|.
TGCGCCAGCAGACAGGACATAGGCTCTGGAAACACCATATATTTT
CASRQDIGSGNTIYF
>.|TRBJ2-3|TRBV6-5|.
TGTGCCAGCAGTTATCCGAGATCAGATACGCAGTATTTT
CASSYPRSDTQYF
>.|TRBJ1-4|TRBV20-1|.
TGCAGTGCTAGTAGGAGTACTAATGAAAAACTGTTTTTT
CSASRSTNEKLFF
>.|TRBJ1-2|TRBV7-2|TRBD1
TGTGCCAGCAGCACGACAGGGGGAGTCTATGGCTACACCTTC
CASSTTGGVYGYTF
>.|TRBJ2-7|TRBV6-1|.
TGTGCCAGCAGTCCAAGACAGGCGTTCTCCTACGAGCAGTACTTC
CASSPRQAFSYEQYF